Below, 13 T cell receptor beta chains from the same sample are listed, as sequenced in a study of control samples from healthy donors and cancer patients. Profiling relied on immunoSEQ multiplex PCR, and the TCRdb table lists in-frame clones only, not all of them. Seen here are more than 140,000 clones, approximately 94% observed once, and the top ten hold about 12%. The sample consisted of blood. Receptor source: a man between 40 and 49 years old in good health.

This chain connects TRBV10-3 to TRBJ1-5, with TRBD1 matching 7 bases. CDR3 size: 16 residues. Germline loops: CDR1 ENHRY, CDR2 SYGVKD. J gave up 4 bases and V 6 bases, and 12 bases lay outside the gene matches. In DNA, the CDR3 is TGTGCCATCAGCGATGGCATTCCGGGACAGAATCAGCCCCAGCATTTT. This codes for CAISDGIPGQNQPQHF.

The chain recombines TRBV27 with TRBJ1-2; D is possibly TRBD1 (5 bases). The CDR3 is 14 amino acids. In germline, CDR1 is MNHEY, CDR2 SMNVEV (reference sequence). Trimming stripped 2 bases from V and 2 bases from J, with 9 bases between. The CDR3 spells CASSLTGTNYGYTF. In nucleotides, the CDR3 is TGTGCCAGCAGTTTAACCGGGACGAACTATGGCTACACCTTC.

As concerns this clone: The junction and the germline gene differ at one end; a read error may be behind it. V gene TRBV7-7 combines with J gene TRBJ2-3; D gene uncertain. Per the germline V gene, CDR1 is SSHAT and CDR2 is FNYEAQ (reference sequence). This CDR3 comprises 14 residues. The CDR3 nucleotides read TGTGCTAGCAGCCCCACCGGGCCCACAGATACGCAGTATTTT. Amino acids: CASSPTGPTDTQYF.

Of note for this clone: It is unclear where the CDR3 begins or ends on the DNA, so no DNA is shown, and the CDR3 is as TCRdb lists it. The CDR3 region is CASSFGVGNFPYF. The chain recombines TRBV7-3 with TRBJ2-3; the D call of TRBD2 is as the table states it, not checked on the DNA. The CDR3 is 13 residues long, ends included. Germline V CDR1 and CDR2: SGHTA, FQGTGA.

V and J are TRBV24-1 and TRBJ2-3; D uncertain. Germline V gives CDR1 KGHDR, CDR2 SFDVKD. Deletions cut 1 base from V and 0 bases from J, with 16 bases between. The CDR3 sequence is 18 residues long. CDR3 DNA sequence: TGTGCCACCAGTGATTTTCTAATCGTACGGTTTAGCACAGATACGCAGTATTTT. Protein product: CATSDFLIVRFSTDTQYF.

The chain couples TRBV18 to TRBJ1-1; D is unclear. The CDR3 spans 12 residues. V was shortened by 2 bases and J by 4 bases, with 5 bases between the two germline ends. Germline CDR1 is KGHSH and CDR2 is LQKENI. The CDR3 loop reads CASSPGVTEAFF. The CDR3 DNA reads TGTGCCAGCTCACCAGGGGTCACTGAAGCTTTCTTT.

This rearrangement joins TRBV19 to TRBJ1-2, with D possibly matching TRBD1 (5 bases). V lost 7 bases and J 4 bases, leaving 16 bases between the germline ends. This CDR3 has 14 residues. Germline loops: CDR1 LNHDA, CDR2 SQIVND (reference sequence). CDR3 nucleotides: TGTGCCAGTATGGTCGGGCAGGGAGGCTATGGCTACACCTTC. Encoded protein: CASMVGQGGYGYTF.

The chain employs TRBV20-1 and TRBJ1-5; D remains ambiguous. This CDR3 comprises 13 residues. Germline V gene lookup returns CDR1 DFQATT and CDR2 SNEGSKA (reference sequence). V was cut by 3 bases and J by 3 bases, with 9 bases left in between. DNA of the CDR3: TGCAGTGCTAGTCGGCAGGCCAATCAGCCCCAGCATTTT. Translating it yields CSASRQANQPQHF.

The chain is built from TRBV10-3 and TRBJ1-3; D call uncertain. Germline CDR1 reads ENHRY; CDR2 reads SYGVKD. Trimming left V 7 bases short and J 2 bases short, with 9 bases between. This CDR3 contains 13 residues. This chain's CDR3 is CAIMLQAGNTIYF. CDR3 sequence (DNA): TGTGCCATCATGCTCCAGGCTGGAAACACCATATATTTT.

This sequence joins TRBV28 and TRBJ1-2; D gene unclear. V dropped 3 bases and J dropped 1 base, with 6 bases sitting between them. This CDR3 region has 13 residues. The germline V gene has CDR1 MDHEN and CDR2 SYDVKM. The CDR3 sequence is CASSLKGNYGYTF. The DNA for the CDR3 is TGTGCCAGCAGTTTGAAGGGTAACTATGGCTACACCTTC.

The chain links TRBV11-2 to TRBJ1-2; no firm D call. The CDR3 is 12 amino acids. Germline V gene lookup returns CDR1 SGHAT and CDR2 FQNNGV. V lost 1 base to trimming and J lost 5 bases, with 5 bases between them. CDR3 bases: TGTGCCAGCAGCTTAGTAGTATATGGCTACACCTTC. Residues: CASSLVVYGYTF.

This clone was recorded only once. V and J are TRBV9 and TRBJ2-3, with D unresolved. The V gene lost 2 bases and the J gene lost 2 bases, with 6 bases spanning the gap. The length of the CDR3 is 13 residues. CDR1 and CDR2 from the germline V gene are SGDLS and YYNGEE. CDR3 nucleotides: TGTGCCAGCAGCGTTGCTCACACAGATACGCAGTATTTT. Encoded protein: CASSVAHTDTQYF.

The V gene is TRBV6-5, the J gene TRBJ1-2; D is unclear. Germline CDR1 MNHEY, CDR2 SVGAGI. Trimming removed 3 bases at V and 6 bases at J, with 5 bases between. The CDR3 consists of 11 residues. The CDR3 reads CASSYGNGYTF. For the CDR3, the DNA is TGTGCCAGCAGTTATGGCAATGGCTACACCTTC.